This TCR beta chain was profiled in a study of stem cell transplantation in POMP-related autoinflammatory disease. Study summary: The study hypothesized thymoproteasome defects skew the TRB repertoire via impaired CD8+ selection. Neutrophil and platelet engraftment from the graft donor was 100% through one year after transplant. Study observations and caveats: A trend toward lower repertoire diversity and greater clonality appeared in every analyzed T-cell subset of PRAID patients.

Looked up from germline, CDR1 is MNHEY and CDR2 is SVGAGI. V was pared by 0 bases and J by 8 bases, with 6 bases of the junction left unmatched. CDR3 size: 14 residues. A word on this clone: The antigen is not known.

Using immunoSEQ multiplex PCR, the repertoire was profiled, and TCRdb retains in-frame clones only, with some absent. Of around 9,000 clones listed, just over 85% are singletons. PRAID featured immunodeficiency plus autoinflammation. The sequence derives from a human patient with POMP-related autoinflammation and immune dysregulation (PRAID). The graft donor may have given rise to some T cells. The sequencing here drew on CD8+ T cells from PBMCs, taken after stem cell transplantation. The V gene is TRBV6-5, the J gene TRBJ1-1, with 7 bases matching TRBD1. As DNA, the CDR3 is TGTGCCAGCAGTTACTCGAGCAGGGGGGAAGAAGCTTTCTTT. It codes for CASSYSSRGEEAFF.